This paragraph covers one TCR beta chain sequence. No antigen is known for it. This entry belongs to a study of vaccination and CD4 T cells after COVID-19. The wider study: Participants got two doses of BNT162b2 or mRNA-1273 vaccine.

Treatment meaning: roughly nine-day PBMC culture with coronavirus spike peptide pools or control peptides (ViraFEST assay). With peptide pools, ViraFEST first expanded antigen-specific T cells and afterwards sequenced their TCRs. V lost 6 bases, J lost 5 bases, and 2 bases stayed unmatched. CDR1 DFQATT and CDR2 SNEGSKA come from the germline V gene (reference sequence). The CDR3 sequence is 11 residues long. Sequence data for DNA of cultured CD4+ T cells were generated by the Oncomine TCR Beta short-read assay. Extraction of genomic DNA was performed on cultured CD4+ T cells. MiXCR, applied by TCRdb to the PCR reads, yields one record per CDR3 protein. The sample yields 15,000 to 20,000 distinct CDR3 sequences, 45% to 60% seen once.

What was sequenced was CD4+ T cells from blood, cultured in vitro. The V gene is TRBV20-1, the J gene TRBJ1-1; 8 bases line up with TRBD1. This clonotype was obtained from a human donor who had recovered from COVID-19. In DNA form, the CDR3 reads TGCAGTGCCACAGGGGGGACTGAAGCTTTCTTT. Protein product: CSATGGTEAFF.